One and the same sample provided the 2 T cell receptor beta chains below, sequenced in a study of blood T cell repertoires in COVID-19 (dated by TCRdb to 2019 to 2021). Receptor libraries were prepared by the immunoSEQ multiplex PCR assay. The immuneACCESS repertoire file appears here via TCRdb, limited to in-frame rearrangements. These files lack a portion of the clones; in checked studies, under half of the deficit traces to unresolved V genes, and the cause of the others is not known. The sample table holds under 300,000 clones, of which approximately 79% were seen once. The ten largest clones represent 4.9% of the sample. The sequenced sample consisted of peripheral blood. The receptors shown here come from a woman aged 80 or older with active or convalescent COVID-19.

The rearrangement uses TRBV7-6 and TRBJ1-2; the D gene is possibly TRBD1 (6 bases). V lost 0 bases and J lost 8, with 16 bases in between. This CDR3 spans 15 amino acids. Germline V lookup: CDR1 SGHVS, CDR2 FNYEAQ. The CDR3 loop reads CASSLAAGVREGYTF. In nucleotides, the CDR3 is TGTGCCAGCAGCTTAGCGGCAGGGGTTAGGGAAGGCTACACCTTC.

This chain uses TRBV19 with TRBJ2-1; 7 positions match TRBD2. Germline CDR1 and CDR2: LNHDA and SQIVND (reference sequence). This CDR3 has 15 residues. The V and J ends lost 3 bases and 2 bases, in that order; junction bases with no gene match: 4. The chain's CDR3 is CASSMERGAYNEQFF. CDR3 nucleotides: TGTGCCAGTAGTATGGAGCGGGGAGCCTACAATGAGCAGTTCTTC.